The subject of this entry is one T cell receptor beta chain. The data belong to a study of blood T cell repertoires in COVID-19. For the study at large: The United States, Italy and Spain provided the acute and convalescent COVID-19 samples. From T cells, B-cell-depleted T cells, or PBMCs came the material, which was cDNA or gDNA.

Generated by immunoSEQ multiplex PCR, the TCRdb table keeps only in-frame clones and is missing some. The table lists around 110,000 clones, around 80% of them singletons. Sequencing input: peripheral blood. The receptor's source is a man between 60 and 75 years old with active or convalescent COVID-19.

The CDR3 sequence is CASTLLAGGPGELFF. In DNA, the CDR3 is TGTGCCAGCACCCTACTAGCGGGAGGGCCCGGGGAGCTGTTTTTT. The chain recombines TRBV2 with TRBJ2-2; 13 positions match TRBD2. The V segment lost 7 bases and the J segment 6 bases; nucleotides outside the gene matches: 5. The germline CDR1 and CDR2 sequences are SNHLY and FYNNEI. The CDR3 sequence is 15 residues long.